What follows are 32 T cell receptor beta chains derived from one specimen sequenced in a study of blood T cell repertoires in COVID-19. Generated by immunoSEQ multiplex PCR, the TCRdb table keeps only in-frame clones and is missing some. The repertoire includes roughly 64,000 clones, around 90% of them detected once, and around a tenth sits in the top ten. Sequences were obtained from peripheral blood. These receptor sequences come from an elderly woman with active COVID-19.

This rearrangement joins TRBV20-1 to TRBJ1-4; D remains ambiguous. Germline-derived CDR1 and CDR2 are DFQATT and SNEGSKA (reference sequence). The CDR3 runs 10 residues. Trimming took off 4 bases at V and 8 bases at J, with 5 bases between the two ends. The CDR3 here is CSATGEKLFF. In nucleotides, the CDR3 is TGCAGTGCTACGGGGGAAAAACTGTTTTTT.

V is TRBV7-9 and J is TRBJ1-1; tentatively, D is TRBD1 (6 bases). Germline CDR1 and CDR2: SEHNR and FQNEAQ (reference sequence). Trimming removed 4 bases at V and 2 bases at J, with 8 bases between. This CDR3 is built from 13 residues. Here the CDR3 reads CASSSTGNTEAFF. The DNA for the CDR3 is TGTGCCAGCAGCTCGACAGGAAACACTGAAGCTTTCTTT.

V usage is TRBV7-2 and J usage is TRBJ2-1; TRBD2 matches 10 bases. CDR3 length equals 17 residues. CDR1 SGHTA and CDR2 FQGNSA come from the germline V gene. The J segment lost 6 bases and the V segment lost 1 base, leaving 9 bases of the junction unmatched. CDR3 residues: CASSLGVSGRAFNEQFF. In nucleotides, the CDR3 is TGTGCCAGCAGCTTAGGAGTCAGCGGGAGGGCCTTCAATGAGCAGTTCTTC.

V is TRBV6-1 and J is TRBJ2-7; D unresolved. The CDR3 totals 15 residues. Germline lookup yields CDR1 MNHNS and CDR2 SASEGT. V was trimmed by 2 bases and J by 3 bases, leaving 14 bases between them. The CDR3 loop is CASSEPGSSLYEQYV. DNA for the CDR3: TGTGCCAGCAGTGAACCAGGTTCAAGCCTCTACGAGCAGTACGTC.

The chain recombines TRBV19 with TRBJ2-3; D is uncertain. This CDR3 region has 15 residues. The germline CDR1 and CDR2 sequences are LNHDA and SQIVND (reference sequence). Between the trimmed V and J ends, which lost 3 bases and 1 base, there was a span of 11 bases. The CDR3 spells CASSMSLGGTDTQYF. Here the CDR3 DNA reads TGTGCCAGTAGTATGAGTCTAGGCGGCACAGATACGCAGTATTTT.

The chain carries TRBV30 and TRBJ2-7; 7 nucleotides match TRBD1. There are 13 residues in the CDR3. V dropped 8 bases and J dropped 6; count of bases not matched to a gene: 13. From germline, CDR1 is GTSNPN and CDR2 SVGIG (reference sequence). The CDR3 DNA reads as TGTGCCGCTAAGGGGGCAGGGGGTGGCGAGCAGTACTTC. Translating gives CAAKGAGGGEQYF.

J is TRBJ2-2 and V is TRBV5-1; 7 positions agree with TRBD1. Germline trimming cut 4 bases from V and 6 bases from J; bases unmatched to any gene: 12. The CDR3 loop spans 16 amino acids. Germline CDR1 reads SGHRS; CDR2 reads YFSETQ. The CDR3 nucleotides read TGCGCCAGCAGCATAAAGGGACAGAACGAGCCCGGGGAGCTGTTTTTT. It yields the protein CASSIKGQNEPGELFF.

The V call is TRBV18, the J call TRBJ2-5, with D tentatively TRBD2 (5 bases). In germline, CDR1 is KGHSH, CDR2 LQKENI. CDR3 length: 13 amino acids. Trimming left V 3 bases short and J 0 bases short, with 5 bases between. In nucleotides, the CDR3 is TGTGCCAGCTCACCCGGGGACCAAGAGACCCAGTACTTC. Translated: CASSPGDQETQYF.

This clone was seen a single time. The chain couples TRBV5-4 to TRBJ2-1; 11 positions match TRBD2. Germline V gene data show CDR1 as SGHNT and CDR2 as YYREEE (reference sequence). The CDR3 runs 15 residues. The J segment lost 9 bases and the V segment lost 3 bases, leaving 8 bases of the junction unmatched. As DNA, the CDR3 is TGTGCCAGCAGCTCGGGACTAGCGGTTGATGGTGAGCAGTTCTTC. Translating it yields CASSSGLAVDGEQFF.

The genes are TRBV12-3 or TRBV12-4 and TRBJ1-3; tentatively, D is TRBD1 (5 bases). Trimming removed 7 bases from V and 4 bases from J, with 11 bases in between. The CDR3 extends over 13 amino acids. CDR3 sequence (DNA): TGTGCCAGCAAGGACACGTACGGAAACACCATATATTTT. It specifies CASKDTYGNTIYF.

V usage is TRBV7-2 and J usage is TRBJ2-3, with D possibly matching TRBD1 (5 bases). The V gene lost 1 base and the J gene lost 4 bases, with 12 bases spanning the gap. Germline V CDR1 and CDR2: SGHTA, FQGNSA. This CDR3 region has 15 residues. The CDR3 region has the DNA TGTGCCAGCAGCTTAGGGGGCCCCCACGCAGATACGCAGTATTTT. Translating gives CASSLGGPHADTQYF.

The chain links TRBV28 to TRBJ2-3, with D tentatively TRBD2 (7 bases). Per the germline V gene, CDR1 is MDHEN and CDR2 is SYDVKM. Deletions cut 6 bases from V and 4 bases from J, with 29 bases between. The CDR3 loop spans 19 amino acids. The CDR3 nucleotides are TGTGCCAGCAGCCCTAGGTACTCCCGGGGGGCATTGCTGGCAGATACGCAGTATTTT. Translating it yields CASSPRYSRGALLADTQYF. The full variable domain, its missing parts supplied by reference TRBV28 and TRBJ2-3, is DVKVTQSSRYLVKRTGEKVFLECVQDMDHENMFWYRQDPGLGLRLIYFSYDVKMKEKGDIPEGYSVSREKKERFSLILESASTNQTSMYLCASSPRYSRGALLADTQYFGPGTRLTVL.

V is TRBV4-2 and J is TRBJ2-1; D gene ambiguous. V lost 0 bases and J lost 7, with 16 bases in between. The length of the CDR3 is 16 residues. Germline V gives CDR1 LGHNA, CDR2 YNFKEQ. This CDR3 reads CASSQETSSTHNEQFF. DNA of the CDR3: TGTGCCAGCAGCCAAGAGACTTCTAGTACTCATAATGAGCAGTTCTTC.

The rearrangement uses TRBV6-5 and TRBJ2-1; 11 bases are shared with TRBD2. After removal of 6 bases from V and 6 bases from J, the junction contained 7 bases not matched to a gene. The germline V gene encodes CDR1 MNHEY and CDR2 SVGAGI. This CDR3 is 15 amino acids long. As DNA, the CDR3 is TGTGCCAGCAGATTAGCGGGAGGGCCTCCCAATGAGCAGTTCTTC. Amino acid sequence: CASRLAGGPPNEQFF.

V gene TRBV10-3 combines with J gene TRBJ2-2; TRBD1 aligns across 7 bases. CDR3 length equals 14 residues. Germline V gene lookup returns CDR1 ENHRY and CDR2 SYGVKD. V shed 4 bases and J 6 bases; nucleotides not matched to a gene: 5. For the CDR3, the DNA is TGTGCCATCAGTGGCGACAGGGCCGCCGGGGAGCTGTTTTTT. The encoded protein is CAISGDRAAGELFF.

The chain is built from TRBV5-1 and TRBJ2-5, with a weak D call TRBD1 (6 bases). The germline gives CDR1 SGHRS, CDR2 YFSETQ. The CDR3 length is 15 residues. The V end lost 1 base, the J end lost 4 bases, and 14 bases lay between the germline ends. CDR3 sequence: CASSLTTGPRETQYF. Written as DNA, the CDR3 is TGCGCCAGCAGCTTGACGACAGGTCCAAGAGAGACCCAGTACTTC.

The genes are TRBV14 and TRBJ1-5, with D tentatively TRBD1 (5 bases). CDR1 SGHDN and CDR2 FVKESK come from the germline V gene. The CDR3 covers 18 residues. V lost 0 bases and J lost 0, with 15 bases in between. The CDR3 DNA reads TGTGCCAGCAGCCAAGAAAGTCCAGGGTTAGGTAGCAATCAGCCCCAGCATTTT. This sequence encodes CASSQESPGLGSNQPQHF.

The chain combines TRBV7-2 with TRBJ2-1; a possible D gene is TRBD2 (5 bases). CDR1 is SGHTA, CDR2 FQGNSA, per germline. The CDR3 is made up of 10 amino acids. Trimming stripped 6 bases from V and 8 bases from J, with 5 bases between. CDR3 protein: CASRRDEQFF. CDR3 DNA sequence: TGTGCCAGCAGGAGGGATGAGCAGTTCTTC.

The CDR3 loop is CASSDRGPGNTIYF. DNA for the CDR3: TGTGCCAGCAGTGACAGGGGGCCTGGAAACACCATATATTTT. The rearrangement uses TRBV6-1 and TRBJ1-3, with 8 positions matching TRBD1. CDR1 and CDR2 from the germline V gene are MNHNS and SASEGT. Trimming at V came to 3 bases and at J to 2 bases, leaving 0 bases not matched to a gene. The CDR3 covers 14 residues.

The genes are TRBV6-5 and TRBJ1-1; TRBD1 is a possible D gene (5 bases). This CDR3 is built from 16 residues. Trimming left V 2 bases short and J 1 base short, with 14 bases between. Germline lookup yields CDR1 MNHEY and CDR2 SVGAGI. CDR3 protein: CASSYDDSTSNTEAFF. In DNA, the CDR3 is TGTGCCAGCAGTTACGACGACAGCACGTCGAACACTGAAGCTTTCTTT.

The chain recombines TRBV28 with TRBJ2-7; no firm D call. The germline V gene has CDR1 MDHEN and CDR2 SYDVKM. The CDR3 contains 11 residues. V was pared by 3 bases and J by 4 bases, with 4 bases between. CDR3: CASSFMYEQYF. The CDR3 DNA sequence: TGTGCCAGCAGTTTCATGTACGAGCAGTACTTC.

This chain joins TRBV7-6 and TRBJ1-1; D not resolved. The CDR3 runs to 12 residues. Deletions cut 8 bases from V and 0 bases from J, with 7 bases between. CDR1 and CDR2 from the germline V gene are SGHVS and FNYEAQ. CDR3 coding DNA: TGTGCCAGCGGCGGATTGAACACTGAAGCTTTCTTT. Its translation: CASGGLNTEAFF.

The chain uses TRBV7-9 and TRBJ2-3; tentatively, D is TRBD2 (6 bases). The CDR3 runs 14 residues. Trimming took 2 bases from V and 6 from J, leaving 12 bases between them. Germline CDR1 SEHNR, CDR2 FQNEAQ (reference sequence). CDR3 in amino acids: CASSLLPSADTQYF. CDR3 DNA: TGTGCCAGCAGCTTACTCCCTAGCGCGGATACGCAGTATTTT.

The table lists this clone with a count of one. This rearrangement joins TRBV3-1 (or the pseudogene TRBV3-2) to TRBJ2-7, with 10 bases matching TRBD2. The germline gives CDR1 LGHDT, CDR2 YNNKEL (reference sequence). This CDR3 contains 16 residues. V shed 0 bases, J shed 4 bases, and the junction held 6 bases outside the gene matches. The CDR3 loop is CASSQDVASGSYEQYF. In DNA, the CDR3 is TGTGCCAGCAGCCAAGATGTGGCTAGCGGGAGTTACGAGCAGTACTTC.

This clone has a single count. The gene calls are TRBV18 and TRBJ2-2; D is unclear. Germline CDR1 and CDR2: KGHSH and LQKENI. V was pared by 3 bases and J by 4 bases, with 6 bases between. This CDR3 spans 13 amino acids. The CDR3 DNA reads as TGTGCCAGCTCACCTACAGTCACCGGGGAGCTGTTTTTT. It encodes CASSPTVTGELFF. Full variable domain (outside the CDR3, taken from reference TRBV18 and TRBJ2-2): NAGVMQNPRHLVRRRGQEARLRCSPMKGHSHVYWYRQLPEEGLKFMVYLQKENIIDESGMPKERFSAEFPKEGPSILRIQQVVRGDSAAYFCASSPTVTGELFFGEGSRLTVL.

The V and J genes are TRBV24-1 and TRBJ2-1; TRBD2 agrees at 14 bases. J was trimmed by 8 bases and V by 7 bases; bases with no gene match: 9. This CDR3 has 16 residues. CDR1 and CDR2 from the germline V gene are KGHDR and SFDVKD. Here the CDR3 DNA reads TGTGCCACCAGCGACCGACTAGCGGGGGGGCTAGATGAGCAGTTCTTC. It codes for CATSDRLAGGLDEQFF.

V is TRBV28 and J is TRBJ2-3; a possible D gene is TRBD1 (5 bases). The CDR3 consists of 15 residues. Germline V lookup: CDR1 MDHEN, CDR2 SYDVKM. Trimming shortened V by 8 bases and J by 3 bases, and 18 bases separated the two germline ends. Here the CDR3 DNA reads TGTGCCAGCTCTTCACAGGCTTCAAGAACAGATACGCAGTATTTT. This sequence encodes CASSSQASRTDTQYF.

The chain employs TRBV27 and TRBJ2-7, with 8 bases matching TRBD2. The CDR3 covers 13 residues. Germline CDR1 and CDR2: MNHEY and SMNVEV (reference sequence). J lost 1 base, V lost 6 bases, and 2 bases had no gene match. The CDR3 here is CASRSGSSYEQYF. CDR3 DNA: TGTGCCAGCAGGAGCGGGAGTTCCTACGAGCAGTACTTC.

This sequence joins TRBV18 and TRBJ2-1; D gene uncertain. The CDR3 is 13 amino acids. Per germline, CDR1 KGHSH and CDR2 LQKENI. Trimming took off 3 bases at V and 7 bases at J, with 10 bases between the two ends. CDR3 in DNA: TGTGCCAGCTCACCCCAGGCTTTAAATGAGCAGTTCTTC. It translates to CASSPQALNEQFF.

This clone was recorded only once. The V call is TRBV11-2, the J call TRBJ1-1; D is uncertain. Germline values: CDR1 SGHAT, CDR2 FQNNGV. Trimming removed 2 bases at V and 2 bases at J, with 15 bases between. The CDR3 loop spans 16 amino acids. CDR3 nucleotides: TGTGCCAGCAGCTTAACCCCGGAGATCCTTAACACTGAAGCTTTCTTT. Its translation: CASSLTPEILNTEAFF.

The V call is TRBV28, the J call TRBJ2-3; 9 bases fit TRBD1. This CDR3 region has 16 residues. V shed 4 bases, J shed 4 bases, and the junction held 9 bases outside the gene matches. Germline V lookup: CDR1 MDHEN, CDR2 SYDVKM. The CDR3 coding sequence is TGTGCCAGCAGTTCGGGACAGGGAGGATGGGCAGATACGCAGTATTTT. Protein sequence: CASSSGQGGWADTQYF.

This clone was picked up a small number of times. The rearrangement uses TRBV6-2 or TRBV6-3 and TRBJ2-1; D is perhaps TRBD1 (8 bases). Germline CDR1 MNHEY, CDR2 SVGEGT. V gave up 2 bases and J gave up 3 bases, with 14 bases separating them. This CDR3 spans 16 amino acids. The CDR3 sequence is CASSYESGTGYNEQFF. CDR3 bases: TGTGCCAGCAGTTACGAGAGCGGGACAGGCTACAATGAGCAGTTCTTC.